Presented here are 15 T cell receptor beta chains from one specimen sequenced in a study of identical twins. TCRdb independently ran MiXCR on the 5' RACE reads; one entry per CDR3 protein. Of nearly 650,000 distinct CDR3 sequences detected, roughly 7.2% appear once; the ten largest clones hold around 1.6%. These records were also assigned to another study, of yellow fever vaccine responses in identical twins.

The sample comprised PBMCs. The origin of the receptors is a young woman in good health.

V gene TRBV24-1 combines with J gene TRBJ2-4, with 8 nucleotides matching TRBD2. CDR1 is KGHDR and CDR2 is SFDVKD in the germline V gene. There are 15 residues in the CDR3. The V segment lost 1 base and the J segment 5 bases; nucleotides outside the gene matches: 3. DNA for the CDR3: TGTGCCACCAGTGATTTCCGGGAGGGTGAAAACATTCAGTACTTC. This sequence encodes CATSDFREGENIQYF.

The CDR3 coding sequence is TGCGCCAGCAGCTTGGGACAGGGGGCGGTAGCCAAAAACATTCAGTACTTC. Residues: CASSLGQGAVAKNIQYF. This chain connects TRBV5-1 to TRBJ2-4; the match to TRBD1 covers 10 bases. CDR3 length: 17 residues. Trimming at V came to 0 bases and at J to 0 bases, leaving 3 bases not matched to a gene. Per the germline V gene, CDR1 is SGHRS and CDR2 is YFSETQ.

This clonotype has just a few counts. The genes are TRBV20-1 and TRBJ1-5; D possibly corresponds to TRBD1 (5 bases). Germline V gene sequence: CDR1 DFQATT, CDR2 SNEGSKA (reference sequence). V lost 0 bases and J 12 bases, leaving 21 bases between the germline ends. This CDR3 region has 15 residues. Here the CDR3 DNA reads TGCAGTGCTAGAGATTTAAGAGACACAGGTCAAAACCAGCATTTT. This codes for CSARDLRDTGQNQHF.

This clonotype came up a few times. The chain recombines TRBV2 with TRBJ2-3, with 7 bases lining up with TRBD2. The V gene end was trimmed by 2 bases and the J gene end by 0 bases; junction bases not matched to a gene: 5. Germline CDR1 and CDR2: SNHLY and FYNNEI. The CDR3 loop spans 16 amino acids. This chain's CDR3 is CASSESLADSTDTQYF. CDR3 DNA: TGTGCCAGCAGTGAAAGTCTAGCGGATAGCACAGATACGCAGTATTTT.

This sequence joins TRBV20-1 and TRBJ2-2; possibly TRBD1 for D (5 bases). This CDR3 is 13 amino acids long. Germline V gene data show CDR1 as DFQATT and CDR2 as SNEGSKA (reference sequence). The V end lost 6 bases, the J end lost 4 bases, and 12 bases lay between the germline ends. The CDR3 DNA reads TGCAGTGCGGCACAGGCGGTCACCGGGGAGCTGTTTTTT. Its translation: CSAAQAVTGELFF.

This clonotype has only a few counts. This chain joins TRBV6-1 and TRBJ2-5; 12 bases line up with TRBD2. The CDR3 spans 15 residues. Per germline, CDR1 MNHNS and CDR2 SASEGT. V shed 7 bases, J shed 1 base, and the junction held 4 bases outside the gene matches. The CDR3 bases are TGTGCCAGCACAAAACTAGCGGGAGGCCAAGAGACCCAGTACTTC. It is translated as CASTKLAGGQETQYF.

The V gene is TRBV12-3 or TRBV12-4, the J gene TRBJ1-2; D gene unclear. V was pared by 3 bases and J by 8 bases, with 13 bases between. This CDR3 region has 13 residues. The CDR3 region is CASSFSWDGGYTF. In DNA, the CDR3 is TGTGCCAGCAGTTTTTCGTGGGATGGGGGCTACACCTTC.

This clonotype came up many times. The rearrangement uses TRBV4-1 and TRBJ2-1; 8 bases agree with TRBD2. The length of the CDR3 is 17 residues. The germline gives CDR1 MGHRA, CDR2 YSYEKL. The trim removed 2 bases at V and 8 bases at J, leaving 14 bases unmatched. The CDR3 DNA is TGCGCCAGCAGCCAACTAGATATGGGACTAGGCTCTGATGAGCAGTTCTTC. This translates into CASSQLDMGLGSDEQFF.

This chain uses TRBV20-1 with TRBJ2-3, with 9 bases aligning to TRBD2. The V gene end was trimmed by 1 base and the J gene end by 2 bases; junction bases not matched to a gene: 7. Germline V gene data show CDR1 as DFQATT and CDR2 as SNEGSKA (reference sequence). The CDR3 totals 16 residues. CDR3 sequence reads: CSARGLGLAFTDTQYF. The CDR3 coding sequence is TGCAGTGCTAGAGGATTGGGACTAGCTTTCACAGATACGCAGTATTTT.

This clonotype was observed a few times. This chain connects TRBV11-2 to TRBJ1-6; D call uncertain. V was clipped by 1 base and J by 5 bases, with 6 bases between them. Per the germline V gene, CDR1 is SGHAT and CDR2 is FQNNGV. The CDR3 totals 14 residues. CDR3 sequence (DNA): TGTGCCAGCAGCTTAGGTACAGATAATTCACCCCTCCACTTT. Translated: CASSLGTDNSPLHF.

This clonotype was seen at least ten times. The chain couples TRBV6-5 to TRBJ1-6; no firm D call. CDR3 length: 13 amino acids. V was trimmed by 1 base and J by 7 bases, leaving 5 bases between them. Germline loops: CDR1 MNHEY, CDR2 SVGAGI. CDR3 coding DNA: TGTGCCAGCAGTTACTATCTAAATTCACCCCTCCACTTT. Amino acids: CASSYYLNSPLHF.

The chain carries TRBV7-8 and TRBJ2-3; 8 nucleotides match TRBD2. Germline values: CDR1 SGHVS, CDR2 FQNEAQ. V lost 1 base to trimming and J lost 4 bases; unmatched junction nucleotides: 7. There are 16 residues in the CDR3. CDR3 amino acids: CASSLGYGGAADTQYF. The DNA of the CDR3 is TGTGCCAGCAGCTTAGGGTACGGGGGGGCCGCAGATACGCAGTATTTT.

This clonotype was found many times. This chain links TRBV6-6 with TRBJ2-1; D remains unclear. Germline CDR1 MNHNY, CDR2 SVGAGI (reference sequence). The CDR3 consists of 11 residues. Deletions cut 6 bases from V and 7 bases from J, with 7 bases between. In nucleotides, the CDR3 is TGTGCCAGCAGCATAAGTAATGAGCAGTTCTTC. Protein: CASSISNEQFF.

This clonotype has only a few counts. The chain joins TRBV7-9 to TRBJ2-3, with 8 bases lining up with TRBD2. J was trimmed by 6 bases and V by 5 bases; bases with no gene match: 7. This CDR3 is 14 amino acids long. Germline V gene data show CDR1 as SEHNR and CDR2 as FQNEAQ (reference sequence). Here the CDR3 DNA reads TGTGCCAGCAGCACACCGTCGGGGGGGGATACGCAGTATTTT. It is translated as CASSTPSGGDTQYF.

This clonotype showed up many times. The rearrangement uses TRBV6-5 and TRBJ2-7; 8 bases are a match to TRBD2. CDR3 size: 13 residues. The V segment lost 6 bases and the J segment 4 bases; nucleotides outside the gene matches: 5. Germline loops: CDR1 MNHEY, CDR2 SVGAGI. The CDR3 bases are TGTGCCAGCAGGTATAGCGGGAATTACGAGCAGTACTTC. Translating it yields CASRYSGNYEQYF.